This T cell receptor beta chain originates from a study of shared clonotypes between healthy human individuals. General observations from the study: Rarefaction gave evidence that sorted-subset sequencing remained incomplete despite large depth. Depth of sequencing was expected to influence donor clonotype sharing. Among the subsets, naive ones generally showed larger estimated richness than memory ones. Clonotypes shared by all four donors outscored non-shared clonotypes in generation probability.

Method: immunoSEQ multiplex PCR; TCRdb's copy keeps in-frame clones and lacks some. The repertoire holds just over 2,000,000 clones, with 85% to 95% as singletons. About this clone: Its specificity is not known.

The sample comprised naive CD4+ T cells sorted from blood. Indicated subset: CD45RA+ positively selected. This sequence originates from a man in his late teens or twenties in good health.

The CDR3: CAISAWEGSSYEQYF. The CDR3 DNA reads TGTGCCATCAGTGCTTGGGAGGGGAGCTCCTACGAGCAGTACTTC. This chain uses TRBV10-3 with TRBJ2-7; TRBD2 agrees at 7 bases. CDR1 and CDR2 (germline): ENHRY, SYGVKD. V lost 4 bases and J lost 0; bases outside the gene matches: 6. The CDR3 has 15 residues.